The 25 T cell receptor beta chains listed next were all sequenced from one sample in a study of OX40 agonist ivuxolimab in advanced cancers. The data were produced by immunoSEQ multiplex PCR, yet TCRdb's version contains in-frame clones alone and is incomplete. The table has over 70,000 clones, approximately 90% seen once. The starting material was CD4+ or CD8+ T cells sorted from blood, obtained in a trial of the OX40 agonist ivuxolimab. These receptors were collected from an adult with an advanced solid tumor such as melanoma, head and neck, liver or kidney cancer.

In nucleotides, the CDR3 is TGTGCCAGCAGTCCCCGGGGGGACCATATCACCGGGGAGCTGTTTTTT. This encodes CASSPRGDHITGELFF. This chain connects TRBV28 to TRBJ2-2, with 7 bases fitting TRBD2. The CDR3 runs to 16 residues. With V trimmed by 5 bases and J by 4 bases, 10 bases remained unmatched. Looked up from germline, CDR1 is MDHEN and CDR2 is SYDVKM.

The chain carries TRBV30 and TRBJ2-5; 10 bases map to TRBD2. The germline gives CDR1 GTSNPN, CDR2 SVGIG (reference sequence). The CDR3 is 15 residues long. V shed 3 bases, J shed 2 bases, and the junction held 6 bases outside the gene matches. The CDR3 bases are TGTGCCTGGAGCGAAGGACTAGCGGTTCAAGAGACCCAGTACTTC. Its protein product is CAWSEGLAVQETQYF.

This clone was observed once. This chain links TRBV4-1 with TRBJ1-1; TRBD1 is a possible D gene (5 bases). V was pared by 4 bases and J by 6 bases, with 12 bases between. Germline V gene lookup returns CDR1 MGHRA and CDR2 YSYEKL. The CDR3 has 13 amino acids. The CDR3 loop reads CASSRNGAAEAFF. The DNA for the CDR3 is TGCGCCAGCAGCCGCAACGGGGCGGCTGAAGCTTTCTTT.

This sequence joins TRBV7-3 and TRBJ2-2; D is possibly TRBD2 (6 bases). The CDR3 has 18 residues. Trimming took off 2 bases at V and 4 bases at J, with 20 bases between the two ends. From germline, CDR1 is SGHTA and CDR2 FQGTGA. The CDR3 DNA reads as TGTGCCAGCAGCTTAGGAGGCTCCGGGGGTTTGAGCACCGGGGAGCTGTTTTTT. Translating gives CASSLGGSGGLSTGELFF. The full variable domain, with the rest looked up from reference TRBV7-3 and TRBJ2-2, is GAGVSQTPSNKVTEKGKYVELRCDPISGHTALYWYRQSLGQGPEFLIYFQGTGAADDSGLPNDRFFAVRPEGSVSTLKIQRTERGDSAVYLCASSLGGSGGLSTGELFFGEGSRLTVL.

The V and J genes are TRBV28 and TRBJ2-5; TRBD1 matches 10 bases. The DNA end is more similar to TRBJ2-7, so the J call may be wrong. Germline V CDR1 and CDR2: MDHEN, SYDVKM. The CDR3 contains 15 residues. The DNA for the CDR3 is TGTGCCAGCAGTCCGTGGACAGGGGGGACCTACGAGCAGTACTTC. Its translation is CASSPWTGGTYEQYF.

The chain uses TRBV6-5 and TRBJ2-7, with 10 positions matching TRBD1. With 2 bases clipped from V and 2 bases from J, the junction kept 3 bases outside the gene matches. Germline V gives CDR1 MNHEY, CDR2 SVGAGI. The CDR3 has 15 residues. The CDR3 loop reads CASSYRDRGTYEQYF. The CDR3 nucleotides read TGTGCCAGCAGTTACAGGGACAGGGGAACCTACGAGCAGTACTTC.

The CDR3 region has the DNA TGCGCCAGCAGCTTGGGGACTAGCGGGAATACCTACGAGCAGTACTTC. This encodes CASSLGTSGNTYEQYF. The chain couples TRBV5-1 to TRBJ2-7, with 12 bases matching TRBD2. CDR3 length: 16 residues. In germline, CDR1 is SGHRS, CDR2 YFSETQ. V shed 0 bases and J 2 bases; nucleotides not matched to a gene: 3.

As DNA, the CDR3 is TGCAGCGTTTCTCCGGGACAGCACACAGATACGCAGTATTTT. This translates into CSVSPGQHTDTQYF. The chain carries TRBV29-1 and TRBJ2-3; 7 bases match TRBD1. The germline CDR1 and CDR2 sequences are SQVTM and ANQGSEA. The CDR3 runs 14 residues. J lost 2 bases, V lost 5 bases, and 7 bases had no gene match.

This clone was observed once. The chain links TRBV30 to TRBJ2-5; D unclear. CDR1 and CDR2 (germline): GTSNPN, SVGIG (reference sequence). CDR3 length: 13 amino acids. Between the trimmed V and J ends, which lost 0 bases and 5 bases, there was a span of 10 bases. The CDR3 here is CAWSVGQVETQYF. In DNA form, the CDR3 reads TGTGCCTGGAGTGTAGGCCAGGTGGAGACCCAGTACTTC.

Only one count was recorded for this clone. The chain carries TRBV19 and TRBJ1-1; D is uncertain. V lost 1 base and J 0 bases, leaving 6 bases between the germline ends. This CDR3 contains 14 residues. Germline loops: CDR1 LNHDA, CDR2 SQIVND (reference sequence). The DNA of the CDR3 is TGTGCCAGTAGTATAGCAGCTATGAACACTGAAGCTTTCTTT. Amino acid sequence: CASSIAAMNTEAFF.

This sequence joins TRBV30 and TRBJ1-3, with 9 bases that match TRBD1. There are 14 residues in the CDR3. CDR1 is GTSNPN, CDR2 SVGIG, per germline (reference sequence). V trimming: 1 base; J trimming: 3 bases; junction bases outside the gene matches: 1. Here the CDR3 DNA reads TGTGCCTGGAGTGAGGGACAGGGTGGAAACACCATATATTTT. This translates into CAWSEGQGGNTIYF.

The chain has TRBV4-2 and TRBJ2-5; 9 nucleotides match TRBD2. The closer fit of TRBJ2-7 to the DNA end suggests the J call may be wrong. The germline CDR1 and CDR2 sequences are LGHNA and YNFKEQ. The CDR3 length is 14 residues. The CDR3 spells CASSQGTSVYEQYF. DNA for the CDR3: TGTGCCAGCAGCCAAGGGACTAGCGTCTACGAGCAGTACTTC.

The chain is built from TRBV20-1 and TRBJ2-3; unclear D gene. Germline assignment: CDR1 DFQATT and CDR2 SNEGSKA (reference sequence). The CDR3 covers 10 residues. V dropped 4 bases and J dropped 7 bases, with 6 bases sitting between them. This CDR3 is CSANFNTQYF. CDR3 DNA sequence: TGCAGTGCTAATTTCAATACGCAGTATTTT.

The rearrangement joins TRBV25-1 to TRBJ1-3; a weak D match, TRBD1 (5 bases). Germline CDR1 is MGHDK and CDR2 is SYGVNS. V lost 3 bases and J lost 1, with 16 bases in between. The CDR3 extends over 17 amino acids. The CDR3 DNA is TGTGCCAGCAGTGATGGCCAGCTGGGGGATTCTGGAAACACCATATATTTT. The encoded protein is CASSDGQLGDSGNTIYF. Looking up the rest from reference TRBV25-1 and TRBJ1-3 gives the full variable domain: EADIYQTPRYLVIGTGKKITLECSQTMGHDKMYWYQQDPGMELHLIHYSYGVNSTEKGDLSSESTVSRIRTEHFPLTLESARPSHTSQYLCASSDGQLGDSGNTIYFGEGSWLTVV.

V gene TRBV19 combines with J gene TRBJ2-6, with D uncertain. The V end was cut by 1 base, the J end by 0 bases, with 4 bases between. From germline, CDR1 is LNHDA and CDR2 SQIVND (reference sequence). This CDR3 is 15 amino acids long. CDR3 nucleotide sequence: TGTGCCAGTAGTATAGGGGGCTCTGGGGCCAACGTCCTGACTTTC. It encodes CASSIGGSGANVLTF.

The V and J genes are TRBV10-3 and TRBJ1-2; 8 bases fit TRBD1. Germline CDR1 ENHRY, CDR2 SYGVKD. V lost 7 bases and J lost 4; bases outside the gene matches: 8. The CDR3 is made up of 14 amino acids. The CDR3 region has the DNA TGTGCCATCAAGTCAGGGGGCGCCGGCTATGGCTACACCTTC. Its protein is CAIKSGGAGYGYTF.

The J gene is TRBJ2-1, the V gene TRBV11-3, with 7 bases aligning to TRBD1. From germline, CDR1 is SGHNT and CDR2 YENEEA. The CDR3 has 16 residues. The V segment lost 3 bases and the J segment 4 bases; nucleotides outside the gene matches: 9. CDR3 in DNA: TGTGCCAGCAGCTTCTTCCGGGACAGCCTATACAATGAGCAGTTCTTC. Protein sequence: CASSFFRDSLYNEQFF.

This chain uses TRBV11-3 with TRBJ1-1, with D unclear. The V end lost 4 bases, the J end lost 0 bases, and 12 bases lay between the germline ends. The CDR3 extends over 15 amino acids. Germline loops: CDR1 SGHNT, CDR2 YENEEA. In DNA form, the CDR3 reads TGTGCCAGCAGCTCCCGGTGGCCGGTGAACACTGAAGCTTTCTTT. This codes for CASSSRWPVNTEAFF.

This clone was seen just once. The chain carries TRBV14 and TRBJ1-1; D gene unclear. The V gene lost 0 bases and the J gene lost 3 bases, with 8 bases spanning the gap. Germline V gene lookup returns CDR1 SGHDN and CDR2 FVKESK. This CDR3 has 14 amino acids. CDR3 bases: TGTGCCAGCAGCCAAGAGGGTTTTCACACTGAAGCTTTCTTT. It specifies CASSQEGFHTEAFF.

The rearrangement joins TRBV6-1 to TRBJ2-2; a possible D gene is TRBD1 (6 bases). The CDR3 spans 13 residues. Germline values: CDR1 MNHNS, CDR2 SASEGT. The V gene lost 7 bases and the J gene lost 7 bases, with 13 bases spanning the gap. The CDR3 nucleotides read TGTGCCAGCACTCCGCAGGGGTTCGGGGAGCTGTTTTTT. Translating gives CASTPQGFGELFF.

The V gene is TRBV28, the J gene TRBJ1-4, with 7 nucleotides matching TRBD1. V shed 6 bases and J 7 bases; nucleotides not matched to a gene: 11. The germline gives CDR1 MDHEN, CDR2 SYDVKM. The CDR3 length is 15 residues. CDR3 in amino acids: CASSEEGAFSEKLFF. The CDR3 bases are TGTGCCAGCAGCGAGGAGGGGGCCTTTTCTGAAAAACTGTTTTTT.

This chain links TRBV7-6 with TRBJ2-1; TRBD2 matches 7 bases. The junction had 13 bases not matched to a gene; V was cut back by 6 bases and J by 5 bases. The germline CDR1 and CDR2 sequences are SGHVS and FNYEAQ. The CDR3 is 16 amino acids. Written as DNA, the CDR3 is TGTGCCAGCAGATCAGAGAGAGGGAGGGCCGACAATGAGCAGTTCTTC. It codes for CASRSERGRADNEQFF.

This sequence joins TRBV15 and TRBJ2-7; maybe TRBD1 (6 bases). Germline CDR1 and CDR2: LNHNV and YYDKDF (reference sequence). V lost 2 bases to trimming and J lost 2 bases, with 10 bases between them. The CDR3 loop spans 14 amino acids. The DNA for the CDR3 is TGTGCCACCAGCAGAAACAGGGATACCTACGAGCAGTACTTC. Translation gives CATSRNRDTYEQYF.

The chain uses TRBV4-1 and TRBJ2-7; TRBD2 matches at 13 bases. V was clipped by 3 bases and J by 4 bases; unmatched bases: 9. Germline CDR1 is MGHRA and CDR2 is YSYEKL. There are 17 residues in the CDR3. The CDR3 reads CASSHYARTSGSYEQYF. CDR3 in DNA: TGCGCCAGCAGCCACTACGCTCGGACTAGCGGGAGTTACGAGCAGTACTTC.

This sequence joins TRBV10-1 and TRBJ2-4; the D gene could be TRBD1 or TRBD2 (6 bases each). This CDR3 spans 15 amino acids. Germline V gene sequence: CDR1 WNHNN, CDR2 SYGVQD (reference sequence). Trimming took off 3 bases at V and 12 bases at J, with 21 bases between the two ends. CDR3 sequence (DNA): TGCGCCAGCAGTGACAGTGACAGGCCCATGGGGGGTCAGTACTTC. Amino acids: CASSDSDRPMGGQYF.